One and the same sample provided the 4 T cell receptor beta chains below, sequenced in a study of cytomegalovirus exposure and HLA in healthy donors. Vbeta (60) and Jbeta (13) primers were used in the PCR. Sequencing used immunoSEQ multiplex PCR; TCRdb keeps in-frame clones, though not all of them. The sample lists about 120,000 clones, 79% occurring once. Sequencing was done on a sample of PBMCs. The receptors originated from a man aged 30-40 years in good health and CMV-seropositive.

The rearrangement uses TRBV7-9 and TRBJ1-2; TRBD1 might be the D (5 bases). The germline CDR1 and CDR2 sequences are SEHNR and FQNEAQ (reference sequence). V shed 1 base and J shed 4 bases, with 10 bases lying between them. CDR3 length equals 14 residues. The CDR3 nucleotides are TGTGCCAGCAGCTTAGTAATGACAGCCTATGGCTACACCTTC. Its protein product is CASSLVMTAYGYTF.

The V call is TRBV6-5, the J call TRBJ1-2; 7 bases are shared with TRBD1. Germline CDR1 MNHEY, CDR2 SVGAGI. The CDR3 sequence is 13 residues long. V shed 6 bases and J 6 bases; nucleotides not matched to a gene: 7. CDR3 nucleotide sequence: TGTGCCAGCAGGGCCGGGACAGAGAATGGCTACACCTTC. Translated: CASRAGTENGYTF.

This chain uses TRBV15 with TRBJ2-7; weak D call: TRBD1 (5 bases). Trimming left V 0 bases short and J 0 bases short, with 9 bases between. From germline, CDR1 is LNHNV and CDR2 YYDKDF (reference sequence). The CDR3 runs 15 residues. The DNA of the CDR3 is TGTGCCACCAGCAGAGAGGGGCGACCCTCCTACGAGCAGTACTTC. Protein sequence: CATSREGRPSYEQYF.

Only one count was recorded for this clone. The junction and the germline gene differ at one end; a read error may be behind it. J is TRBJ2-7 and V is TRBV30; 7 bases are shared with TRBD2. Germline assignment: CDR1 GTSNPN and CDR2 SVGIG (reference sequence). The CDR3 is 14 residues long. CDR3 sequence reads: CAWSVGGGRDEQCF. CDR3 nucleotide sequence: TGTGCCTGGAGTGTAGGCGGGGGACGCGACGAGCAGTGCTTC.